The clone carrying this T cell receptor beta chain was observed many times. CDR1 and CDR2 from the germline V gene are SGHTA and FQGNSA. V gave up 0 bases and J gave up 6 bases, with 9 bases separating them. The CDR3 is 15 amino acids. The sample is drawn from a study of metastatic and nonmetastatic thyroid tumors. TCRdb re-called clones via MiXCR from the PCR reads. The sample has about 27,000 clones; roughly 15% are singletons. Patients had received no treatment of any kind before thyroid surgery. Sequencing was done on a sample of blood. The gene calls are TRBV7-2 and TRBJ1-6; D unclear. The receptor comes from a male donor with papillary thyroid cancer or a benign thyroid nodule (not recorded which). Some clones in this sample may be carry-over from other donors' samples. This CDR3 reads CASSLAGLTNSPLHF. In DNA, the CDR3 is TGTGCCAGCAGCTTAGCGGGTCTGACTAATTCACCCCTCCACTTT.